Following are 14 T cell receptor beta chains from one sample sequenced in a study of blood T cell repertoires in COVID-19. The protocol was immunoSEQ multiplex PCR, while the TCRdb copy is restricted to in-frame clones and leaves out a portion. This sample has 150,000 to 200,000 clones, with 92% found just once. Sequencing was performed on peripheral blood. The receptors here all came from a man younger than 40 with COVID-19, enrolled during active disease.

The rearrangement joins TRBV11-3 to TRBJ2-2, with 7 nucleotides matching TRBD1. The CDR3 is 16 amino acids. Trimming at V came to 5 bases and at J to 0 bases, leaving 6 bases not matched to a gene. From germline, CDR1 is SGHNT and CDR2 YENEEA. DNA of the CDR3: TGTGCCAGCAGCGAGAGACAGGGAGCGAACACCGGGGAGCTGTTTTTT. Translating gives CASSERQGANTGELFF.

The gene calls are TRBV27 and TRBJ2-7; tentatively, D is TRBD2 (6 bases). V lost 5 bases and J 3 bases, leaving 11 bases between the germline ends. Germline CDR1 and CDR2: MNHEY and SMNVEV (reference sequence). This CDR3 contains 13 residues. The chain's CDR3 is CASSPGGDYEQYF. The CDR3 DNA reads as TGTGCCAGCAGTCCCGGGGGAGACTACGAGCAGTACTTC.

V and J are TRBV7-2 and TRBJ1-5, with D uncertain. Germline V gene lookup returns CDR1 SGHTA and CDR2 FQGNSA. V dropped 1 base and J dropped 1 base, with 5 bases sitting between them. The CDR3 runs to 14 residues. The CDR3 sequence: CASSLVQSNQPQHF. DNA of the CDR3: TGTGCCAGCAGCTTAGTACAGAGCAATCAGCCCCAGCATTTT.

The chain couples TRBV4-3 to TRBJ2-2; 8 nucleotides match TRBD2. The CDR3 runs to 15 residues. With 0 bases clipped from V and 7 bases from J, the junction kept 4 bases outside the gene matches. The germline gives CDR1 LGHNA, CDR2 YSLEER. CDR3 region: CASSQEAGVNGELFF. The CDR3 region has the DNA TGCGCCAGCAGCCAAGAAGCGGGAGTTAACGGGGAGCTGTTTTTT.

This chain uses TRBV6-6 with TRBJ2-7; D is possibly TRBD2 (6 bases). In germline, CDR1 is MNHNY, CDR2 SVGAGI (reference sequence). V shed 0 bases and J shed 3 bases, with 12 bases lying between them. The CDR3 contains 15 residues. CDR3 region: CASSYSAGSNYEQYF. The CDR3 nucleotides are TGTGCCAGCAGTTACTCGGCGGGGAGTAACTACGAGCAGTACTTC.

The chain recombines TRBV9 with TRBJ1-1, with 7 bases matching TRBD1. The CDR3 consists of 15 residues. J gave up 1 base and V 4 bases, and 7 bases lay outside the gene matches. Germline V lookup: CDR1 SGDLS, CDR2 YYNGEE. The CDR3 protein is CASSSTGRQNTEAFF. CDR3 sequence (DNA): TGTGCCAGCAGCTCGACAGGGAGGCAGAACACTGAAGCTTTCTTT. The variable domain in full, with the rest retrieved from reference TRBV9 and TRBJ1-1, is DSGVTQTPKHLITATGQRVTLRCSPRSGDLSVYWYQQSLDQGLQFLIQYYNGEERAKGNILERFSAQQFPDLHSELNLSSLELGDSALYFCASSSTGRQNTEAFFGQGTRLTVV.

As regards this clone: The same CDR3 also results from other DNA sequences found in this sample. The genes are TRBV27 and TRBJ1-5; a possible D gene is TRBD1 (6 bases). Trimming cost V 5 bases and J 4 bases, with 12 bases left between them. Per the germline V gene, CDR1 is MNHEY and CDR2 is SMNVEV (reference sequence). The CDR3 runs to 14 residues. CDR3 nucleotides: TGTGCCAGCAGTCGAGGGGGTGGAAATCAGCCCCAGCATTTT. The encoded protein is CASSRGGGNQPQHF.

The chain links TRBV23-1 to TRBJ1-5, with D unclear. TRBV23-1 is reported as an ORF; its role is uncertain. Trimming pared 4 bases from V and 1 base from J, leaving 20 bases between. The CDR3 totals 18 residues. DNA for the CDR3: TGCGCCAGCAGTCCCCGACAACCGTTCCCTTTCAGCAATCAGCCCCAGCATTTT. Its protein product is CASSPRQPFPFSNQPQHF.

V is TRBV19 and J is TRBJ1-6; D is ambiguous. This CDR3 is built from 14 residues. V was pared by 4 bases and J by 6 bases, with 10 bases between. Germline-derived CDR1 and CDR2 are LNHDA and SQIVND (reference sequence). This CDR3 reads CASSSGLLNSPLHF. CDR3 nucleotides: TGTGCCAGTAGTAGTGGACTCCTTAATTCACCCCTCCACTTT. The whole variable domain, filled in from reference TRBV19 and TRBJ1-6, reads DGGITQSPKYLFRKEGQNVTLSCEQNLNHDAMYWYRQDPGQGLRLIYYSQIVNDFQKGDIAEGYSVSREKKESFPLTVTSAQKNPTAFYLCASSSGLLNSPLHFGNGTRLTVT.

The chain is built from TRBV7-3 and TRBJ2-2; 7 nucleotides match TRBD2. The CDR3 has 16 residues. Germline-derived CDR1 and CDR2 are SGHTA and FQGTGA. V shed 4 bases and J 7 bases; nucleotides not matched to a gene: 12. In nucleotides, the CDR3 is TGTGCCAGCAGCTCCCGGGCGGGAGTAGATCACGGGGAGCTGTTTTTT. This codes for CASSSRAGVDHGELFF. Filled out from reference TRBV7-3 and TRBJ2-2, the complete variable domain reads GAGVSQTPSNKVTEKGKYVELRCDPISGHTALYWYRQSLGQGPEFLIYFQGTGAADDSGLPNDRFFAVRPEGSVSTLKIQRTERGDSAVYLCASSSRAGVDHGELFFGEGSRLTVL.

The chain uses TRBV6-1 and TRBJ2-1; weak D call: TRBD1 (6 bases). V dropped 1 base and J dropped 7 bases, with 14 bases sitting between them. Germline CDR1 and CDR2: MNHNS and SASEGT. The CDR3 has 15 residues. CDR3 loop: CASSEGIRGLNEQFF. CDR3 in DNA: TGTGCCAGCAGTGAAGGGATCAGGGGTTTGAATGAGCAGTTCTTC.

The chain joins TRBV12-5 to TRBJ1-5; 9 bases map to TRBD1. V trimming: 9 bases; J trimming: 0 bases; junction bases outside the gene matches: 18. There are 19 residues in the CDR3. Germline-derived CDR1 and CDR2 are LGHNT and FRNRAP. The CDR3 DNA is TGTGCTAGCGCGGGACAGGGAAAACTCAAAATCCTTAGCAATCAGCCCCAGCATTTT. It encodes CASAGQGKLKILSNQPQHF.

This clone has only one observation. The chain recombines TRBV7-6 with TRBJ1-1, with D possibly matching TRBD1 (6 bases). Germline CDR1 reads SGHVS; CDR2 reads FNYEAQ. Trimming shortened V by 0 bases and J by 1 base, and 6 bases separated the two germline ends. The CDR3 covers 14 residues. The CDR3: CASSLAGGNTEAFF. The CDR3 DNA is TGTGCCAGCAGCTTAGCAGGGGGGAACACTGAAGCTTTCTTT.

The gene calls are TRBV12-3 or TRBV12-4 and TRBJ1-1; the D gene is possibly TRBD1 (6 bases). CDR3 size: 13 residues. V was trimmed by 6 bases and J by 1 base, leaving 9 bases between them. The CDR3 DNA sequence: TGTGCCAGCAGCGCACAGGGGAACACTGAAGCTTTCTTT. Translation gives CASSAQGNTEAFF.